Below, 9 T cell receptor beta chains from the same sample are listed, as sequenced in a study of blood T cell repertoires in COVID-19 (dated by TCRdb to between 2020 and 2021). The library came from the immunoSEQ multiplex PCR assay. In TCRdb, the immuneACCESS table is reduced to in-frame sequences with V and J assigned. These tables do not hold every clone; where another copy was compared, an unresolved V gene accounts for under half, and the others remain unexplained. Recorded for this sample are approximately 170,000 clones; 82% of them occurred a single time. The leading ten clones occupy approximately 10% of the sample. The source material was peripheral blood. The receptors originated from a woman older than 75 with active or convalescent COVID-19.

V is TRBV27 and J is TRBJ2-7, with 9 positions matching TRBD2. Germline V lookup: CDR1 MNHEY, CDR2 SMNVEV (reference sequence). Trimming took 1 base from V and 4 from J; bases not matched to a gene: 8. This CDR3 spans 16 amino acids. CDR3 loop: CASSLYASGVWYEQYF. The CDR3, as DNA: TGTGCCAGCAGTTTATACGCTAGCGGGGTATGGTACGAGCAGTACTTC.

A few counts support this clone. The rearrangement uses TRBV19 and TRBJ1-2; tentatively, D is TRBD1 (5 bases). With 6 bases removed from V and 1 base from J, the gap between germline ends came to 12 bases. Per germline, CDR1 LNHDA and CDR2 SQIVND (reference sequence). There are 14 residues in the CDR3. CDR3 nucleotides: TGTGCCAGTAGCATCGGACAAGTTAACTATGGCTACACCTTC. It encodes CASSIGQVNYGYTF.

The V call is TRBV11-2, the J call TRBJ2-1; TRBD2 aligns across 10 bases. CDR1 SGHAT and CDR2 FQNNGV come from the germline V gene. The V segment lost 2 bases and the J segment 5 bases; nucleotides outside the gene matches: 9. This CDR3 contains 17 residues. CDR3 in DNA: TGTGCCAGCAGCTTAATTCAGGTGCTAGCGGGGGACAATGAGCAGTTCTTC. Protein product: CASSLIQVLAGDNEQFF.

This clone came up a few times. The chain links TRBV11-3 to TRBJ1-1, with 10 bases fitting TRBD1. The CDR3 sequence is 14 residues long. V trimming: 5 bases; J trimming: 5 bases; junction bases outside the gene matches: 5. CDR1 is SGHNT and CDR2 is YENEEA in the germline V gene. In DNA form, the CDR3 reads TGTGCCAGCAGCCCAAGGACAGGGGGTACTGAAGCTTTCTTT. Residues: CASSPRTGGTEAFF.

The rearrangement uses TRBV5-1 and TRBJ1-1; a possible D gene is TRBD1 (6 bases). Trimming took off 1 base at V and 5 bases at J, with 18 bases between the two ends. Germline V gene lookup returns CDR1 SGHRS and CDR2 YFSETQ. The CDR3 consists of 16 residues. The CDR3 reads CASSLSGGLSGTEAFF. For the CDR3, the DNA is TGCGCCAGCAGCTTGAGCGGGGGGCTGAGCGGAACTGAAGCTTTCTTT.

This chain links TRBV3-1 (or the pseudogene TRBV3-2) with TRBJ2-6; 8 bases match TRBD1. Germline CDR1 is LGHDT and CDR2 is YNNKEL (reference sequence). Trimming at V came to 4 bases and at J to 0 bases, leaving 8 bases not matched to a gene. The CDR3 length is 18 residues. CDR3 sequence reads: CASSLRTGTFSGANVLTF. CDR3 in DNA: TGTGCCAGCAGCCTTCGGACAGGGACCTTCTCTGGGGCCAACGTCCTGACTTTC.

On this clone itself: Other DNA sequences of this sample code for an identical CDR3. The rearrangement uses TRBV11-2 and TRBJ2-7; TRBD1 agrees at 9 bases. This CDR3 is built from 12 residues. Germline CDR1 reads SGHAT; CDR2 reads FQNNGV. The ends lost 6 bases at V and 7 bases at J; junction bases unmatched: 4. This chain's CDR3 is CASSGTGIEQYF. CDR3 nucleotide sequence: TGTGCCAGCAGTGGGACAGGGATTGAGCAGTACTTC.

The rearrangement uses TRBV5-5 and TRBJ1-4; 8 bases align to TRBD1. The trim removed 4 bases at V and 0 bases at J, leaving 11 bases unmatched. Germline V CDR1 and CDR2: SGHKS, YYEKEE (reference sequence). The CDR3 covers 18 residues. The CDR3 bases are TGTGCCAGCAGCCCCACAGGACAGGGTGTTGCAACTAATGAAAAACTGTTTTTT. It yields the protein CASSPTGQGVATNEKLFF. The variable domain in full, completed from reference TRBV5-5 and TRBJ1-4, reads DAGVTQSPTHLIKTRGQQVTLRCSPISGHKSVSWYQQVLGQGPQFIFQYYEKEERGRGNFPDRFSARQFPNYSSELNVNALLLGDSALYLCASSPTGQGVATNEKLFFGSGTQLSVL.

The chain recombines TRBV5-1 with TRBJ2-1, with TRBD2 matching over 7 bases. The CDR3 is 16 amino acids. The junction had 3 bases not matched to a gene; V was cut back by 0 bases and J by 0 bases. The V gene's germline CDR1 is SGHRS and CDR2 YFSETQ. CDR3 sequence (DNA): TGCGCCAGCAGCTTGGCCGGCGGGGGCTCCTACAATGAGCAGTTCTTC. It yields the protein CASSLAGGGSYNEQFF.